These T cell receptor beta chains were read from a single sample in a study of CD8 T cells in Susac syndrome. TCRdb reprocessed the immunoSEQ multiplex PCR reads with MiXCR, giving one entry per CDR3 protein. The sample records 110,000 or so distinct CDR3 sequences, 80% to 95% being singletons. Specimen: CD4+ T cells from PBMCs. The receptors stem from a human donor in good health. Each CDR3 is given with its conserved first and last residue. D genes are given only for firm matches. Clone size, where shown, is once, few, many, or a class for clones that have expanded.

D gene,clone size,V gene,J gene,CDR3 DNA,CDR3 protein
.,.,TRBV29-1,TRBJ1-2,TGCAGCGTTGGAGGGCGGGGGCGGGTCTATGGCTACACCTTC,CSVGGRGRVYGYTF
.,.,TRBV18,TRBJ2-2,TGTGCCAGCTCTTCAGCGGGACAGGCGATCACCGGGGAGCTGTTTTTT,CASSSAGQAITGELFF
.,.,TRBV27,TRBJ2-1,TGTGCCAGCAGTATCGCTAACAGGGCCAATGAGCAGTTCTTC,CASSIANRANEQFF
.,few,TRBV14,TRBJ2-3,TGTGCCAGCAGCCCCGACCCAGGGCTCACGCAGTATTTT,CASSPDPGLTQYF
.,.,TRBV5-1,TRBJ1-1,TGCGCCAGCCACCGCCTAGCGGGGGCGAACACTGAAGCTTTCTTT,CASHRLAGANTEAFF
TRBD2,.,TRBV7-9,TRBJ2-7,TGTGCCAGCAGCTTAAGGACTAGCGGGAGCTACGAGCAGTACTTC,CASSLRTSGSYEQYF
.,.,TRBV6-2/TRBV6-3,TRBJ1-5,TGTGCCAGCAGTTGGGGGAGGGGGAATAGCAATCAGCCCCAGCATTTT,CASSWGRGNSNQPQHF
.,.,TRBV11-2,TRBJ1-5,TGTGCCAGCAGCTCCCAGGTTAATCAGCCCCAGCATTTT,CASSSQVNQPQHF
.,once,TRBV7-2,TRBJ2-1,TGTGCCAGCAATCCTGGGCTCTTTGAGCAGTTCTTC,CASNPGLFEQFF
TRBD2,few,TRBV20-1,TRBJ2-7,TGCAGTGCTTTAGCGGGGAGAGAGCAGTACTTC,CSALAGREQYF
.,.,TRBV20-1,TRBJ1-1,TGCAGTGCTCCCAACGATAAGGGGGATACTGAAGCTTTCTTT,CSAPNDKGDTEAFF
.,.,TRBV20-1,TRBJ2-2,TGCAGTGCTAGCGGGACTAACACCGGGGAGCTGTTTTTT,CSASGTNTGELFF
.,.,TRBV19,TRBJ2-7,TGTGCCAGTAGTCTTAGACAGGCCGCGCCAGAGCAGTACTTC,CASSLRQAAPEQYF
.,.,TRBV7-2,TRBJ2-5,TGTGCCAGCAGCTTGACCGAAGAGACCCAGTACTTC,CASSLTEETQYF
.,.,TRBV3-1,TRBJ1-6,TGTGCCAGCAGCCAAGGACGGAATAATTCACCCCTCCACTTT,CASSQGRNNSPLHF
.,.,TRBV7-9,TRBJ1-2,TGTGCCAGCAGCCCTCCTCCCGTGTATGGCTACACCTTC,CASSPPPVYGYTF
.,.,TRBV2,TRBJ2-2,TGTGCCAGCAGTGCGGGAGCCGGGGAGCTGTTTTTT,CASSAGAGELFF
.,once,TRBV14,TRBJ2-1,TGTGCCAGCAGCCAAGCGAATTCGCCATCCTACAATGAGCAGTTCTTC,CASSQANSPSYNEQFF
.,.,TRBV20-1,TRBJ1-4,TGCAGTGCTAGGAGGGAAGAAAAACTGTTTTTT,CSARREEKLFF
.,.,TRBV7-2,TRBJ2-7,TGTGCCAGCAGTTCAGTCACCTACGAGCAGTACTTC,CASSSVTYEQYF
TRBD1,.,TRBV28,TRBJ1-4,TGTGCCAGCAGTTGGGGACAGGGGGACGAAAAACTGTTTTTT,CASSWGQGDEKLFF
.,.,TRBV7-9,TRBJ2-7,TGTGCCAGCAGCTTAGCGCAGAGGGACAACTACGAGCAGTACTTC,CASSLAQRDNYEQYF
.,.,TRBV20-1,TRBJ2-7,TGCAGTGCTAGGGGGGCGGCGGGCCGCACCTACGAGCAGTACTTC,CSARGAAGRTYEQYF
.,.,TRBV7-2,TRBJ2-4,TGTGCCAGCAGCCCCGCCCCCATGTTGGAAAACATTCAGTACTTC,CASSPAPMLENIQYF
TRBD1,.,TRBV20-1,TRBJ1-6,TGCAGTGCTAGAGCATTGGGACAGGGTTATAATTCACCCCTCCACTTT,CSARALGQGYNSPLHF
.,.,TRBV19,TRBJ2-4,TGTGCCAGTAGGGGCAGGGCCGTAGCCAAAAACATTCAGTACTTC,CASRGRAVAKNIQYF
.,once,TRBV7-2,TRBJ1-4,TGTGCCAGCAGCTCACTCGGAGGGGGTAATGAAAAACTGTTTTTT,CASSSLGGGNEKLFF
.,few,TRBV7-2,TRBJ2-5,TGTGCCAGCAGCTCAGCGGAGACCCAGTACTTC,CASSSAETQYF